This T cell receptor beta chain was sequenced during a study of patients and donors after allogeneic stem cell transplantation. One entry per CDR3 protein results from TCRdb running MiXCR on the RT-PCR reads. The repertoire holds about 960,000 distinct CDR3 sequences, with roughly 17% as singletons. V lost 5 bases to trimming and J lost 3 bases; unmatched junction nucleotides: 5. CDR3 length equals 15 residues. Germline lookup yields CDR1 LGHDT and CDR2 YNNKEL (reference sequence). This TCR was sampled from a human donor who was either an allogeneic HSCT recipient or a stem cell or donor lymphocyte infusion donor (not recorded which). It is not recorded whose cells these are; they may come from a transplant donor. This sequence joins TRBV3-1 and TRBJ2-5; TRBD2 agrees at 11 bases. The sequenced sample was blood, either unsorted or a sorted T cell fraction (not recorded which). CDR3 loop: CASSSTSGNKETQYF. The CDR3, as DNA: TGTGCCAGCAGCTCGACTAGCGGGAATAAAGAGACCCAGTACTTC.